These T cell receptor beta chains were read from a single sample in a study of blood T cell repertoires in COVID-19. Sequenced by immunoSEQ multiplex PCR; TCRdb stores in-frame clones only, minus some. The sample includes 250,000 or so clones, around 90% seen only once; the top ten take roughly 0.8%. Sequences were obtained from peripheral blood. The receptors were sampled from a woman aged 25 to 39 with acute or convalescent COVID-19. Each CDR3 is given with its conserved first and last residue. The D gene is left open where the match is weak. Clone size appears in some rows only: once, few, many, or a class for an expanded clone.

cdr3_nt cdr3_aa d_call v_call clone_size j_call
TGTGCCAGCAGCTTAAACCCTGCGGTAACCTACGAGCAGTACTTC CASSLNPAVTYEQYF - TRBV7-3 - TRBJ2-7
TGCGCCAGCAGCCTCCACCCTAGCGGGAGTGGGACCGGGGAGCTGTTTTTT CASSLHPSGSGTGELFF TRBD2 TRBV4-3 - TRBJ2-2
TGTGCCAGCAGCTTAGCTGCAGACACCTACGAGCAGTACTTC CASSLAADTYEQYF - TRBV7-2 - TRBJ2-7
TGTGCCAGCAGCTCCCACTTAGGACAGGGGGTTGGCAATCAGCCCCAGCATTTT CASSSHLGQGVGNQPQHF TRBD1 TRBV7-9 - TRBJ1-5
TGTGCCAGCAGCAGAGGGATCATGAACACTGAAGCTTTCTTT CASSRGIMNTEAFF - TRBV6-2/TRBV6-3 - TRBJ1-1
TGTGCCAGCATACCCCCCGGTCGCTACGAGCAGTACTTC CASIPPGRYEQYF - TRBV2 few TRBJ2-7
TGTGCCAGCAGCCAAGAGAAAGCCCGAGGGGGGGTAACCCCAGGAACCGGGGAGCTGTTTTTT CASSQEKARGGVTPGTGELFF - TRBV3-1/TRBV3-2 - TRBJ2-2
TGTGCCAGCAGCCAAAGGACAGGGGTCAATTCACCCCTCCACTTT CASSQRTGVNSPLHF TRBD1 TRBV5-4 - TRBJ1-6
TGTGCCAGCCATTCCTATAGCGGGAGGGCGATAGAGACCCAGTACTTC CASHSYSGRAIETQYF TRBD2 TRBV11-3 - TRBJ2-5
TGCAGCGTTGGATCAGATAGCAATCAGCCCCAGCATTTT CSVGSDSNQPQHF - TRBV29-1 - TRBJ1-5
TGTGCCAGCAGCTTTGGGGGGGGCCTAGCGGGGCAGTACTTC CASSFGGGLAGQYF TRBD2 TRBV11-2 - TRBJ2-7
TGTGCCAGCAGTCGGACAGATACCGGGGAGCTGTTTTTT CASSRTDTGELFF - TRBV12-3/TRBV12-4 - TRBJ2-2
TGTGCCAGTAGTAGACAGGGGGCCGGTCAGCCCCAGCATTTT CASSRQGAGQPQHF TRBD1 TRBV19 - TRBJ1-5
TGTGCCAGCAGTGAAATAGACAGTGCCACCGGGGAGCTGTTTTTT CASSEIDSATGELFF - TRBV2 - TRBJ2-2